One sample yielded the 25 T cell receptor beta chains listed below, sequenced in a study of blood T cell repertoires in COVID-19 (dated by TCRdb to 2020 to 2022). Libraries were constructed by the immunoSEQ multiplex PCR assay. The clones in this table, taken by TCRdb from immuneACCESS, are in-frame only. Not every clone is retained; where verified, under half of the shortfall comes from an unresolved V gene, and the cause of the rest is unknown. For this sample there are some 160,000 clones; 85% to 90% appear just once. Roughly 3.2% of the sample goes to the ten largest clones. The sequenced sample was peripheral blood. All receptors come from an older woman with active COVID-19.

This sequence joins TRBV11-2 and TRBJ2-7; D is perhaps TRBD2 (6 bases). The CDR3 is made up of 13 amino acids. From germline, CDR1 is SGHAT and CDR2 FQNNGV. Trimming pared 3 bases from V and 6 bases from J, leaving 12 bases between. The CDR3 sequence is CASSFGGMSEQYF. CDR3 DNA: TGTGCCAGCAGCTTTGGAGGGATGAGCGAGCAGTACTTC. The full variable domain, completed using reference TRBV11-2 and TRBJ2-7, is EAGVAQSPRYKIIEKRQSVAFWCNPISGHATLYWYQQILGQGPKLLIQFQNNGVVDDSQLPKDRFSAERLKGVDSTLKIQPAKLEDSAVYLCASSFGGMSEQYFGPGTRLTVT.

The chain combines TRBV9 with TRBJ2-5; 8 nucleotides align to TRBD1. In germline, CDR1 is SGDLS, CDR2 YYNGEE. V shed 3 bases and J 2 bases; nucleotides not matched to a gene: 6. The CDR3 has 15 residues. The CDR3 loop reads CASSADRGPQETQYF. CDR3 coding DNA: TGTGCCAGCAGCGCCGACAGGGGCCCGCAAGAGACCCAGTACTTC.

The chain joins TRBV6-2 or TRBV6-3 to TRBJ1-2; possible D gene TRBD1, 6 bases. The CDR3 loop spans 16 amino acids. The ends were cut back, 2 bases at V and 5 bases at J, with 18 bases in the middle. The germline gives CDR1 MNHEY, CDR2 SVGEGT. Written as DNA, the CDR3 is TGTGCCAGCAGTTACAGGGCGGGGGGCCGCGGATATGGCTACACCTTC. It yields the protein CASSYRAGGRGYGYTF.

J is TRBJ2-7 and V is TRBV6-5, with 9 bases that match TRBD2. J gave up 3 bases and V 2 bases, and 5 bases lay outside the gene matches. This CDR3 spans 15 amino acids. CDR1 MNHEY and CDR2 SVGAGI come from the germline V gene. The CDR3 bases are TGTGCCAGCAGTTACACCAGACTAGCGGTCTACGAGCAGTACTTC. Translated, it gives CASSYTRLAVYEQYF.

V gene TRBV10-1 combines with J gene TRBJ2-7; D unresolved. CDR3 length equals 12 residues. Germline V lookup: CDR1 WNHNN, CDR2 SYGVQD (reference sequence). The germline V and J ends were trimmed by 6 bases and 3 bases, with 9 bases remaining between them. In DNA, the CDR3 is TGCGCCAGCAGGTCTGGAGACTACGAGCAGTACTTC. Residues: CASRSGDYEQYF.

This chain links TRBV12-3 or TRBV12-4 with TRBJ2-7; 7 bases are shared with TRBD1. The CDR3 length is 12 residues. The J segment lost 9 bases and the V segment lost 4 bases, leaving 6 bases of the junction unmatched. The CDR3, as DNA: TGTGCCAGCAGTTCCGGACAGGTGGGGCAGTACTTC. Encoded protein: CASSSGQVGQYF.

This chain connects TRBV19 to TRBJ1-4, with 8 positions matching TRBD1. The germline V gene has CDR1 LNHDA and CDR2 SQIVND (reference sequence). The CDR3 is 15 amino acids. Trimming took 4 bases from V and 4 from J; bases not matched to a gene: 5. The chain's CDR3 is CASSTTGALNEKLFF. The CDR3 bases are TGTGCCAGTAGTACGACAGGGGCCCTTAATGAAAAACTGTTTTTT.

V is TRBV28 and J is TRBJ1-1, with unresolved D. This CDR3 has 14 residues. Trimming pared 8 bases from V and 1 base from J, leaving 14 bases between. Germline assignment: CDR1 MDHEN and CDR2 SYDVKM. The CDR3 bases are TGTGCCAGCGAGTCCGCAGGCCAGAACACTGAAGCTTTCTTT. Its translation: CASESAGQNTEAFF.

J is TRBJ2-2 and V is TRBV24-1, with TRBD1 identical over 8 bases. CDR1 and CDR2 from the germline V gene are KGHDR and SFDVKD. J was trimmed by 5 bases and V by 3 bases; bases with no gene match: 4. CDR3 length equals 15 residues. The CDR3 reads CATSDPRTGTGELFF. The CDR3 DNA is TGTGCCACCAGTGATCCACGGACAGGGACCGGGGAGCTGTTTTTT.

The chain combines TRBV7-3 with TRBJ2-1; 8 positions agree with TRBD1. The CDR3 consists of 19 residues. Per germline, CDR1 SGHTA and CDR2 FQGTGA. Unmatched junction bases numbered 17, after V lost 1 base and J lost 6 bases. CDR3 sequence reads: CASSLIPGDPRGRVNEQFF. The CDR3 coding sequence is TGTGCCAGCAGCTTAATCCCGGGCGATCCCAGGGGGCGCGTCAATGAGCAGTTCTTC.

The chain has TRBV6-2 or TRBV6-3 and TRBJ2-5; 9 bases are a match to TRBD2. This CDR3 region has 19 residues. Germline loops: CDR1 MNHEY, CDR2 SVGEGT. V dropped 2 bases and J dropped 4; count of bases not matched to a gene: 17. CDR3: CASSYPHDYASGTRETQYF. The CDR3 DNA reads as TGTGCCAGCAGTTACCCGCACGACTACGCTAGCGGGACGAGAGAGACCCAGTACTTC.

This chain links TRBV4-3 with TRBJ2-5; weak D call: TRBD2 (5 bases). Between the trimmed V and J ends, which lost 0 bases and 5 bases, there was a span of 13 bases. The CDR3 consists of 15 residues. The germline V gene encodes CDR1 LGHNA and CDR2 YSLEER. The CDR3 DNA sequence: TGCGCCAGCAGCCAAGATCAGGCTAGCAGCGAGACCCAGTACTTC. Its translation: CASSQDQASSETQYF.

The chain recombines TRBV5-1 with TRBJ1-1, with D uncertain. Trimming left V 4 bases short and J 0 bases short, with 10 bases between. There are 14 residues in the CDR3. Per germline, CDR1 SGHRS and CDR2 YFSETQ. CDR3 in amino acids: CASSPAGLNTEAFF. CDR3 nucleotides: TGCGCCAGCAGCCCCGCGGGCCTGAACACTGAAGCTTTCTTT.

V usage is TRBV11-2 and J usage is TRBJ2-7; no firm D call. CDR1 and CDR2 from the germline V gene are SGHAT and FQNNGV. This CDR3 is 14 amino acids long. V dropped 4 bases and J dropped 3 bases, with 13 bases sitting between them. CDR3 protein: CASSWSPENYEQYF. Here the CDR3 DNA reads TGTGCCAGCAGCTGGAGTCCGGAGAACTACGAGCAGTACTTC.

The chain joins TRBV27 to TRBJ1-1, with 9 bases matching TRBD1. Germline values: CDR1 MNHEY, CDR2 SMNVEV (reference sequence). The CDR3 length is 16 residues. V lost 4 bases and J lost 0; bases outside the gene matches: 6. The CDR3 DNA is TGTGCCAGCAGTTCCCTCCGGACAGGGGTGAACACTGAAGCTTTCTTT. Amino acids: CASSSLRTGVNTEAFF.

This chain connects TRBV27 to TRBJ2-7; possible D gene TRBD1, 7 bases. Deletions cut 3 bases from V and 2 bases from J, with 14 bases between. CDR3 size: 15 residues. Germline CDR1 reads MNHEY; CDR2 reads SMNVEV (reference sequence). The CDR3 DNA reads as TGTGCCAGCAGTTTGGGGGGACAGCGAACCTACGAGCAGTACTTC. Translated: CASSLGGQRTYEQYF.

The CDR3 DNA reads as TGCAGTGCTAGTCCCCCACAGGGGTCCGGGGAGCTGTTTTTT. Its translation: CSASPPQGSGELFF. V gene TRBV20-1 combines with J gene TRBJ2-2, with 7 bases that match TRBD1. J lost 6 bases, V lost 3 bases, and 7 bases had no gene match. Germline V gene lookup returns CDR1 DFQATT and CDR2 SNEGSKA (reference sequence). The CDR3 totals 14 residues.

V gene TRBV27 combines with J gene TRBJ1-5, with 10 bases aligning to TRBD1. The CDR3 extends over 15 amino acids. The V gene's germline CDR1 is MNHEY and CDR2 SMNVEV (reference sequence). After removal of 5 bases from V and 6 bases from J, the junction contained 7 bases not matched to a gene. The CDR3 DNA sequence: TGTGCCAGCAGTCGAAAGACAGGGGGCTTTCAGCCCCAGCATTTT. This sequence encodes CASSRKTGGFQPQHF.

The genes are TRBV28 and TRBJ2-1, with 8 positions matching TRBD2. CDR3 size: 15 residues. Germline loops: CDR1 MDHEN, CDR2 SYDVKM. The junction had 2 bases not matched to a gene; V was cut back by 2 bases and J by 2 bases. The CDR3 nucleotides read TGTGCCAGCAGTTTAGGGGGACTAGCCTACAATGAGCAGTTCTTC. It translates to CASSLGGLAYNEQFF.

This chain links TRBV6-5 with TRBJ2-7, with 8 nucleotides matching TRBD1. Losses at the gene ends were 5 bases for V and 3 bases for J; bases not matched to a gene: 9. Germline lookup yields CDR1 MNHEY and CDR2 SVGAGI. The CDR3 covers 15 residues. DNA for the CDR3: TGTGCCAGCAGTAATCACCCGACAGGGGACTACGAGCAGTACTTC. Translating it yields CASSNHPTGDYEQYF.

The chain is built from TRBV27 and TRBJ2-7; a weak D match, TRBD2 (6 bases). The germline V gene encodes CDR1 MNHEY and CDR2 SMNVEV (reference sequence). The CDR3 extends over 15 amino acids. V was trimmed by 0 bases and J by 5 bases, leaving 14 bases between them. Here the CDR3 DNA reads TGTGCCAGCAGTTTATCGCAGACTAGAATGGACGAGCAGTACTTC. This gives the protein CASSLSQTRMDEQYF.

The chain uses TRBV2 and TRBJ2-7; the D is unclear. Trimming pared 7 bases from V and 1 base from J, leaving 8 bases between. Germline CDR1 and CDR2: SNHLY and FYNNEI. The CDR3 runs to 12 residues. As DNA, the CDR3 is TGTGCCAGCAACACACATTCCTACGAGCAGTACTTC. Translation gives CASNTHSYEQYF.

This sequence joins TRBV28 and TRBJ2-7; the match to TRBD2 covers 10 bases. The CDR3 sequence is 15 residues long. V trimming: 4 bases; J trimming: 2 bases; junction bases outside the gene matches: 5. The germline V gene encodes CDR1 MDHEN and CDR2 SYDVKM. The CDR3 protein is CASSYSGRSPYEQYF. The CDR3, as DNA: TGTGCCAGCAGTTATAGCGGGAGGTCCCCCTACGAGCAGTACTTC.

The genes are TRBV19 and TRBJ1-1; the D gene is possibly TRBD1 (5 bases). Per the germline V gene, CDR1 is LNHDA and CDR2 is SQIVND (reference sequence). V gave up 8 bases and J gave up 0 bases, with 13 bases separating them. This CDR3 has 14 amino acids. As DNA, the CDR3 is TGTGCCAGTGCGGGGGATGCCTTGAACACTGAAGCTTTCTTT. Its translation is CASAGDALNTEAFF. The full variable domain, with the rest looked up from reference TRBV19 and TRBJ1-1, is DGGITQSPKYLFRKEGQNVTLSCEQNLNHDAMYWYRQDPGQGLRLIYYSQIVNDFQKGDIAEGYSVSREKKESFPLTVTSAQKNPTAFYLCASAGDALNTEAFFGQGTRLTVV.

The V gene is TRBV19, the J gene TRBJ2-1; 8 nucleotides line up with TRBD1. Germline CDR1 and CDR2: LNHDA and SQIVND (reference sequence). This CDR3 has 16 residues. Germline trimming cut 1 base from V and 2 bases from J; bases unmatched to any gene: 4. The CDR3 nucleotides are TGTGCCAGTAGTATAGGGACAGGGAGGACCTACAATGAGCAGTTCTTC. Translation: CASSIGTGRTYNEQFF.